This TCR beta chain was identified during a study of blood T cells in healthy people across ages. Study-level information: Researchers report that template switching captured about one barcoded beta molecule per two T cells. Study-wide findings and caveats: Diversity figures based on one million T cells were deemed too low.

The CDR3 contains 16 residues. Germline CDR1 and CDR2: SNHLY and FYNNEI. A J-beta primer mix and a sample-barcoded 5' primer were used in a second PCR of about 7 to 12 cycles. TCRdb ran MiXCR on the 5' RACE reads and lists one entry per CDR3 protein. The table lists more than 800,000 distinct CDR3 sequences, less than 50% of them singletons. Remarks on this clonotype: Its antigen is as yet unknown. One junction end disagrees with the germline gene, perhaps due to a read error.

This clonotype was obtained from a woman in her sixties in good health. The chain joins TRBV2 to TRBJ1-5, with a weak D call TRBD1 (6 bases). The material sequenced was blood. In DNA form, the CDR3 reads TGTGCCAGCAGGGGCCGGGGGGGCAGATCAGCCCAGCTCCAGCATTTT. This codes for CASRGRGGRSAQLQHF.